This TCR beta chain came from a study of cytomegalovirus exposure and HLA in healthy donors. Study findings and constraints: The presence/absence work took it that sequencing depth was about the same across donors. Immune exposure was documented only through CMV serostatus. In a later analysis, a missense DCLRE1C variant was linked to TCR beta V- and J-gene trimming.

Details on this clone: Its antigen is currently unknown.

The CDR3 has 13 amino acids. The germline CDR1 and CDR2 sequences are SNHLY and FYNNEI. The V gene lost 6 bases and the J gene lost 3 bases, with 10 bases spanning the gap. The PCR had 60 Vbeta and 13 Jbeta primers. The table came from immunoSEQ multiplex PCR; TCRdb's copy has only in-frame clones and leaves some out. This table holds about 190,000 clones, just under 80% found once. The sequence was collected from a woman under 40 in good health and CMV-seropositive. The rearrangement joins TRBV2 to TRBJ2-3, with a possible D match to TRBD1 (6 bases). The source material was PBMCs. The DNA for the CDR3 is TGTGCCAGCAGGGGTCAGGGGACAGATACGCAGTATTTT. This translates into CASRGQGTDTQYF.